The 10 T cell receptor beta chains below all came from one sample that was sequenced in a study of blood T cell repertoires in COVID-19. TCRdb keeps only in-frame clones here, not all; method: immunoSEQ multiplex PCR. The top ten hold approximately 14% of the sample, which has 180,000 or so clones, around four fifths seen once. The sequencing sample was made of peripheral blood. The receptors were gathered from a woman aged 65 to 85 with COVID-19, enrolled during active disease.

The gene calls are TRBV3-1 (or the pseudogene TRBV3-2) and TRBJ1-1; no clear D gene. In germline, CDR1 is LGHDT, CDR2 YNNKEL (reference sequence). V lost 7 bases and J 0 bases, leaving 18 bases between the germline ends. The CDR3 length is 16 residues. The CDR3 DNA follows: TGTGCCAGCATCCCTCGGGGAGTAGCCGTGAACACTGAAGCTTTCTTT. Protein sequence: CASIPRGVAVNTEAFF.

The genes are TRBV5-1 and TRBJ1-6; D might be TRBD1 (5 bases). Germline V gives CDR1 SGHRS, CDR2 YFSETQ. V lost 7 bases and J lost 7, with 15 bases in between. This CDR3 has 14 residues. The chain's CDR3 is CASSLGPLNSPLHF. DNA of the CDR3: TGCGCCAGCTCCCTGGGGCCGCTAAATTCACCCCTCCACTTT.

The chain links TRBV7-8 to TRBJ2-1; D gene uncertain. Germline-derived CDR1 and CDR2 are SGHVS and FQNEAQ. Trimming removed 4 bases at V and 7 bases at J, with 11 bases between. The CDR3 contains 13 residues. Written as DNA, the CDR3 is TGTGCCAGCAGCTCCCTTCGGCGGAATGAGCAGTTCTTC. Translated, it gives CASSSLRRNEQFF.

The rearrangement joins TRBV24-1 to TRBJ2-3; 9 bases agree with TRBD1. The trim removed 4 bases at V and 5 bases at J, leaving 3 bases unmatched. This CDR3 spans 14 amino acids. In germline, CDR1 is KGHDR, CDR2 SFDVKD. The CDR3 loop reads CATSDTGGLDTQYF. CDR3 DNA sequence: TGTGCCACCAGTGACACAGGGGGCCTAGATACGCAGTATTTT.

The CDR3 region is CATSDRSEKLFF. CDR3 sequence (DNA): TGTGCCACCAGTGACCGCAGCGAGAAACTGTTTTTT. The chain combines TRBV24-1 with TRBJ1-4; no clear D. Germline V CDR1 and CDR2: KGHDR, SFDVKD. Trimming stripped 4 bases from V and 11 bases from J, with 10 bases between. This CDR3 region has 12 residues.

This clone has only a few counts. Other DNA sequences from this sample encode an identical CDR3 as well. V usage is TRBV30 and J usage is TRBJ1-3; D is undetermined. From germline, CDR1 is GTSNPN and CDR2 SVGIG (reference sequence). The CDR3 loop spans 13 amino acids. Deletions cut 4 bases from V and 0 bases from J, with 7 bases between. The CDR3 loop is CAWKYSSGNTIYF. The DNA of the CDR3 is TGTGCCTGGAAGTACAGCTCTGGAAACACCATATATTTT.

This chain's CDR3 is CASILGQRAFF. The CDR3 nucleotides read TGTGCCAGCATCCTGGGACAGAGGGCTTTCTTT. The rearrangement joins TRBV28 to TRBJ1-1, with 7 bases aligning to TRBD1. CDR3 length equals 11 residues. Looked up from germline, CDR1 is MDHEN and CDR2 is SYDVKM. V shed 7 bases and J 11 bases; nucleotides not matched to a gene: 7.

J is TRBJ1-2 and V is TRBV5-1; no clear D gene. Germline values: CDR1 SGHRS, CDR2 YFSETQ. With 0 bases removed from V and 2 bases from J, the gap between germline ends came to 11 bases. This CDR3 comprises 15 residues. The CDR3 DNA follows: TGCGCCAGCAGCTTGGGTAGGGAGTACAACTATGGCTACACCTTC. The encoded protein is CASSLGREYNYGYTF.

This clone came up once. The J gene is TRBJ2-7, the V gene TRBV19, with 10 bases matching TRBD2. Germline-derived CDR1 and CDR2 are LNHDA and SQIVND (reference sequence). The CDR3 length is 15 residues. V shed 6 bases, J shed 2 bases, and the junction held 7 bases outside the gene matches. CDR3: CASRDWTSGTYEQYF. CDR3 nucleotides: TGTGCCAGTAGAGATTGGACTAGCGGTACCTACGAGCAGTACTTC.

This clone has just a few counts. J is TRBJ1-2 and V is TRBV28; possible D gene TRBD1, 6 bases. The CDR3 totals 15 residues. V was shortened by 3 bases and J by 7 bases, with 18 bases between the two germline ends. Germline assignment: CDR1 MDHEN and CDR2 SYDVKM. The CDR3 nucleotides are TGTGCCAGCAGTTTGGGGGCAGCTGATCGGGTTGGCTACACCTTC. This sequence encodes CASSLGAADRVGYTF.